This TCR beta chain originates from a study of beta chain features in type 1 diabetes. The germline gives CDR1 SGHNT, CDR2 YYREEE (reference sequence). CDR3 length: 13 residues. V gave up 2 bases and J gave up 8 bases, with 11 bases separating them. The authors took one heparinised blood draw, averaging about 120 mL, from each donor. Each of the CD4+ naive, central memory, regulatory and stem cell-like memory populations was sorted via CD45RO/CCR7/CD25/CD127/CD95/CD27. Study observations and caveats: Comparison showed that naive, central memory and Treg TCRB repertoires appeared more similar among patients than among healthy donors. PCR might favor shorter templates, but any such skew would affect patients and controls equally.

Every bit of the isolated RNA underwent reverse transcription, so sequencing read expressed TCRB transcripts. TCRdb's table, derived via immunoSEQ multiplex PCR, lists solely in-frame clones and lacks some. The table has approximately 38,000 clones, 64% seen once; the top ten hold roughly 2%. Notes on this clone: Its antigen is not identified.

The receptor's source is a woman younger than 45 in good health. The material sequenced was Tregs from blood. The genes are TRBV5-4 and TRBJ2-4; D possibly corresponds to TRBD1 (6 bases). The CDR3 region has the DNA TGTGCCAGCAGCTTACAGGGCAGATACATTCAGTACTTC. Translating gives CASSLQGRYIQYF.